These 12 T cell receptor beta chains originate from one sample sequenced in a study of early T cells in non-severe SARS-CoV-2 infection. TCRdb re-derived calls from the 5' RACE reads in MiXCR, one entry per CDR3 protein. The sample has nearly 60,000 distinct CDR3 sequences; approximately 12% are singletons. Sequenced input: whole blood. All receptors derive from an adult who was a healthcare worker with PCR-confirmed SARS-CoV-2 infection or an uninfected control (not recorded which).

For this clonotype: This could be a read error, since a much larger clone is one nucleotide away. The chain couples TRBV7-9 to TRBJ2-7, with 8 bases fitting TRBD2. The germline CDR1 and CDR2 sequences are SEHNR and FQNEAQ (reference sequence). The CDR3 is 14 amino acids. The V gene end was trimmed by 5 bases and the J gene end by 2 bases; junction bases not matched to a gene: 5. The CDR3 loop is CASSPDGGAYEQYF. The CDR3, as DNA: TGTGCCAGCAGCCCTGACGGGGGGGCCTACGAGCAGTACTTC.

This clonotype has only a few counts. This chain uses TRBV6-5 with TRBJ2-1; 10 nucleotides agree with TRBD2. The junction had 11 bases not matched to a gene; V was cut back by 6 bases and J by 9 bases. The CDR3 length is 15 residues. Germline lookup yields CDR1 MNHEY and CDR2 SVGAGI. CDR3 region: CASSTGLAGVVEQFF. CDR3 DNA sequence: TGTGCCAGCAGCACAGGGCTAGCGGGAGTGGTTGAGCAGTTCTTC.

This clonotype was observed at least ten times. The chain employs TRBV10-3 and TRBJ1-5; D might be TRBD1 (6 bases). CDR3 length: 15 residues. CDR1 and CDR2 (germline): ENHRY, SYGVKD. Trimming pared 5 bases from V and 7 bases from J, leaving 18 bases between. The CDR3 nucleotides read TGTGCCATCAGTCACGAGGGGGGCGCAGGGCAGCCCCAGCATTTT. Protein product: CAISHEGGAGQPQHF.

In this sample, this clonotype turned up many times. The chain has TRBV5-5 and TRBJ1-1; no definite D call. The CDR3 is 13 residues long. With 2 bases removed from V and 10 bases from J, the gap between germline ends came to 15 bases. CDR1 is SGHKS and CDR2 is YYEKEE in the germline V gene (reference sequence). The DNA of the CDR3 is TGTGCCAGCAGCTTCGGACCCCCTTATCCAGCTTTCTTT. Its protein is CASSFGPPYPAFF.

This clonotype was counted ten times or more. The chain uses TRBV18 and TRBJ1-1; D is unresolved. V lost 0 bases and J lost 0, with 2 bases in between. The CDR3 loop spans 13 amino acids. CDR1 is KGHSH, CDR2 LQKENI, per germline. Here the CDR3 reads CASSPPVNTEAFF. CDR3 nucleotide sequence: TGTGCCAGCTCACCACCGGTGAACACTGAAGCTTTCTTT. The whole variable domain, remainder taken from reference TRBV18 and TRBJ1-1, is NAGVMQNPRHLVRRRGQEARLRCSPMKGHSHVYWYRQLPEEGLKFMVYLQKENIIDESGMPKERFSAEFPKEGPSILRIQQVVRGDSAAYFCASSPPVNTEAFFGQGTRLTVV.

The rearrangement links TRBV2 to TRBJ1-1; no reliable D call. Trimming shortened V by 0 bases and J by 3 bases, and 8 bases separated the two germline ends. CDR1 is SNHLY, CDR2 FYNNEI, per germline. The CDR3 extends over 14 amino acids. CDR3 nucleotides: TGTGCCAGCAGTGAAGCGGGCGGTTACACTGAAGCTTTCTTT. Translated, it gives CASSEAGGYTEAFF.

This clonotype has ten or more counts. The CDR3 nucleotides read TGCAGCGTTAGCTTCAGGCGGAACACTGAAGCTTTCTTT. Amino acids: CSVSFRRNTEAFF. This chain connects TRBV29-1 to TRBJ1-1; D gene unclear. Per the germline V gene, CDR1 is SQVTM and CDR2 is ANQGSEA. The CDR3 contains 13 residues. The V gene lost 5 bases and the J gene lost 1 base, with 11 bases spanning the gap.

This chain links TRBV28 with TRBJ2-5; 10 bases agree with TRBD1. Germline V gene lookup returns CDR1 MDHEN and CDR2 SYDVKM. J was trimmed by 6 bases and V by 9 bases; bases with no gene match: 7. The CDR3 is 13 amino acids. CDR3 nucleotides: TGTGCCAGTCGGACAGGGGGAAAGAAGACCCAGTACTTC. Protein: CASRTGGKKTQYF.

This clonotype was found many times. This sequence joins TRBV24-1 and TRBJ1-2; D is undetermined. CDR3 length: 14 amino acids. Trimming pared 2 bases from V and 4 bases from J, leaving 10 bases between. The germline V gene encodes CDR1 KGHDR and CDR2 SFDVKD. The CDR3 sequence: CATSDSTVTYGYTF. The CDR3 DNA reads TGTGCCACCAGTGATTCTACAGTGACCTATGGCTACACCTTC.

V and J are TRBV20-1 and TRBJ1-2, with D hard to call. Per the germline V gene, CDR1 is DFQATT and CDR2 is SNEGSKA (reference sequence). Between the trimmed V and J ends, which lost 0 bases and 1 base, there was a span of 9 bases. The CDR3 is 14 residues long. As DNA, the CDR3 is TGCAGTGCTAGAGACGGCAGCGGTAACTATGGCTACACCTTC. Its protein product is CSARDGSGNYGYTF.

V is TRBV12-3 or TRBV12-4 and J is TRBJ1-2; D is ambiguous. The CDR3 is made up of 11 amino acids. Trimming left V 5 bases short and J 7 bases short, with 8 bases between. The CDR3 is CASSTSTGYTF. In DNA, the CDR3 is TGTGCCAGCAGTACCAGTACTGGCTACACCTTC.

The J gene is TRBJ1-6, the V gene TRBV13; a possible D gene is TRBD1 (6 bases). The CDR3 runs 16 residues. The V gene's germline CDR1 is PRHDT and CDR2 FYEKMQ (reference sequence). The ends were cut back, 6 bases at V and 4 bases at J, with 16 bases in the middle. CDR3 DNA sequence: TGTGCCAGCAGTCCCCGGACAGAGAGGTATAATTCACCCCTCCACTTT. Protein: CASSPRTERYNSPLHF.